This T cell receptor (beta chain) was retrieved from a study of CD8+CD57+ T cells in acquired aplastic anemia. Regarding the study as a whole: Significant differences in CD8+ Simpson's diversity were not observed between patients and controls.

The use of genomic DNA as template underpinned the TCR beta VDJ and CDR3 profiling. A single record per CDR3 protein comes from TCRdb applying MiXCR to the reads. The sample yields about 180,000 distinct CDR3 sequences, around 50% seen once. Patients who underwent sequencing had shown CD8+CD57+ cell expansion by flow cytometry. All participating patients were living with severe acquired aplastic anemia. This clonotype was picked up a small number of times. As yet, its antigen is unknown. The TCR originated in a human donor with aplastic anemia. The sample was sorted CD4+, CD8+, or CD8+CD57+ T cells (not recorded which) from PBMCs.

In nucleotides, the CDR3 is TGTGCCAGCAGCTTAGCCGAGTTTTCTGGCTACACCTTC. Translation: CASSLAEFSGYTF. The chain is built from TRBV7-8 and TRBJ1-2; D unclear. The V gene's germline CDR1 is SGHVS and CDR2 FQNEAQ. The CDR3 has 13 amino acids. The V end lost 0 bases, the J end lost 7 bases, and 9 bases lay between the germline ends.